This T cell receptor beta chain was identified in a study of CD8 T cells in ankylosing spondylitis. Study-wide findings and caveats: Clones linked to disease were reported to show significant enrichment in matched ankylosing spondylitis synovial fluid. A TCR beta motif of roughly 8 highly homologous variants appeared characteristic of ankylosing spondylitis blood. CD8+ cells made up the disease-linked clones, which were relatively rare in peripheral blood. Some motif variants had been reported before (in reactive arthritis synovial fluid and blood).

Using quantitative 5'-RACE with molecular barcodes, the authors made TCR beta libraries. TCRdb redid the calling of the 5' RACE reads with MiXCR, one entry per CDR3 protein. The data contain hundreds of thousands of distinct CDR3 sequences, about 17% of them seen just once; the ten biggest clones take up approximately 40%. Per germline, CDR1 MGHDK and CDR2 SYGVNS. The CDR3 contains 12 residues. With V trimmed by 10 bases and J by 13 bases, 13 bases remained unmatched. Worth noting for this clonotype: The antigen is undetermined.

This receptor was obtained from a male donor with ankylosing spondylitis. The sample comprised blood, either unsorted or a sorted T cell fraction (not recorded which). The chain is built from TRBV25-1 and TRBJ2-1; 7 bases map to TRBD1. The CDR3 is CATQLGQSLQFF. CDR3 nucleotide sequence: TGTGCCACCCAGTTGGGACAGTCTCTCCAGTTCTTC.